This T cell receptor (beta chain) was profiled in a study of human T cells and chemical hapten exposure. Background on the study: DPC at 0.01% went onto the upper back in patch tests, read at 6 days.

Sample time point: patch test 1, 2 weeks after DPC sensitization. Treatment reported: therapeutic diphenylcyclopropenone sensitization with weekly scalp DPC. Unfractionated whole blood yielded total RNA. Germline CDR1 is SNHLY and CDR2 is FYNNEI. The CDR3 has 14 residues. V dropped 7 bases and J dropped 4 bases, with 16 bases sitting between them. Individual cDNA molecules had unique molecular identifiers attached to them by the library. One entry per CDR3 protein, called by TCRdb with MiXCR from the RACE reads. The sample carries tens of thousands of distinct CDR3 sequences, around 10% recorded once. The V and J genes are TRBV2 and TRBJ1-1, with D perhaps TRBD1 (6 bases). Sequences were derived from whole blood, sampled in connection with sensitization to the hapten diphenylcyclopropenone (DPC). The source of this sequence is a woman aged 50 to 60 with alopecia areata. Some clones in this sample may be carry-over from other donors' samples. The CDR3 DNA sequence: TGTGCCAGCAACCTCAAGGGGGATGCCACTGAAGCTTTCTTT. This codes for CASNLKGDATEAFF.